Included here is one T cell receptor (beta chain) sequence, with context. Authors' analysis steps: Reference gene primer amplification in the assay estimated nucleated cell counts. The data were produced by immunoSEQ multiplex PCR, yet TCRdb's version contains in-frame clones alone and is incomplete. The D gene and trimming were derived from the DNA, and the V and J assignments and clone size from that table. The table records about half a million clones, 70% to 90% of them present only once. The data were taken from a study of blood T cell repertoires in COVID-19. Across the study: There were acute and convalescent COVID-19 samples, and they came from the United States, Italy and Spain. PBMCs, B-cell-depleted T cells, or T cells were the source of the cDNA or gDNA that made up the material.

CDR1 is SGHTA and CDR2 is FQGTGA in the germline V gene. V gave up 5 bases and J gave up 2 bases, with 12 bases separating them. The CDR3 contains 14 residues. The material sequenced was peripheral blood. The chain joins TRBV7-3 to TRBJ2-5; D may be TRBD2 (6 bases). The source is a human donor in a cohort sampled during active COVID-19. The DNA for the CDR3 is TGTGCCAGCAGCCCGGCGGGGCGACAAGAGACCCAGTACTTC. This codes for CASSPAGRQETQYF.